Each of the 3 T cell receptor beta chains below was sequenced from the same sample in a study of CD8+CD57+ T cells in acquired aplastic anemia. The TCR beta profiling, which covered VDJ combination and CDR3 sequence, was carried out using genomic DNA as the template. MiXCR, applied by TCRdb to the reads, yields one record per CDR3 protein. Here the sample spans under 200,000 distinct CDR3 sequences, under 70% being singletons. The sample taken for sequencing was sorted CD4+, CD8+, or CD8+CD57+ T cells (not recorded which) from PBMCs. The origin of the receptors is a human donor with severe aplastic anemia or a healthy control (not recorded which).

V usage is TRBV7-9 and J usage is TRBJ2-1, with D uncertain. The CDR3 length is 13 residues. The V end was cut by 5 bases, the J end by 2 bases, with 7 bases between. The germline V gene encodes CDR1 SEHNR and CDR2 FQNEAQ (reference sequence). CDR3 sequence reads: CASSATPYNEQFF. The CDR3 DNA reads TGTGCCAGCAGCGCGACACCCTACAATGAGCAGTTCTTC. The full variable domain, completed using reference TRBV7-9 and TRBJ2-1, is DTGVSQNPRHKITKRGQNVTFRCDPISEHNRLYWYRQTLGQGPEFLTYFQNEAQLEKSRLLSDRFSAERPKGSFSTLEIQRTEQGDSAMYLCASSATPYNEQFFGPGTRLTVL.

The chain uses TRBV7-2 and TRBJ2-7; 8 bases line up with TRBD1. V lost 5 bases and J lost 2; bases outside the gene matches: 11. Germline assignment: CDR1 SGHTA and CDR2 FQGNSA. The CDR3 runs to 16 residues. CDR3 DNA: TGTGCCAGCAGCCAGAGGACAGGGACTCTCGCCTACGAGCAGTACTTC. Amino acid sequence: CASSQRTGTLAYEQYF.

V gene TRBV19 combines with J gene TRBJ1-2; D is possibly TRBD1 (6 bases). Germline V lookup: CDR1 LNHDA, CDR2 SQIVND (reference sequence). Trimming shortened V by 6 bases and J by 8 bases, and 19 bases separated the two germline ends. The CDR3 sequence is 14 residues long. The DNA for the CDR3 is TGTGCCAGTAGCAGAATCCGGACAGATTCCGGCTACACCTTC. Amino acid sequence: CASSRIRTDSGYTF.